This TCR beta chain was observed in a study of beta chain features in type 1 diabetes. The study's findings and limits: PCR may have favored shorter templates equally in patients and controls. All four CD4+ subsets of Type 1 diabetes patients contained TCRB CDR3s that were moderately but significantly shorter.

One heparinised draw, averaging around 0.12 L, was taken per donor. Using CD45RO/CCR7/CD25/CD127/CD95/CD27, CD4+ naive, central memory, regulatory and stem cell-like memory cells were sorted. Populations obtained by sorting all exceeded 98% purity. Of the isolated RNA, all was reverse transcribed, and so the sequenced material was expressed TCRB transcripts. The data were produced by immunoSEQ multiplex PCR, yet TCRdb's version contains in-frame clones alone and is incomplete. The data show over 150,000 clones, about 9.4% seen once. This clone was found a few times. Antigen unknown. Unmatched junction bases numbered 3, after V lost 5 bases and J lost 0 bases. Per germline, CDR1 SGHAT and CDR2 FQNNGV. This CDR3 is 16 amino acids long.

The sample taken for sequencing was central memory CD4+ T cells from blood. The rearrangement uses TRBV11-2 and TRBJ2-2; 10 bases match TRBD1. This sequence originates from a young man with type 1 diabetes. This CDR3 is CASSAGTGANTGELFF. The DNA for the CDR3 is TGTGCCAGCAGCGCCGGGACAGGGGCGAACACCGGGGAGCTGTTTTTT.